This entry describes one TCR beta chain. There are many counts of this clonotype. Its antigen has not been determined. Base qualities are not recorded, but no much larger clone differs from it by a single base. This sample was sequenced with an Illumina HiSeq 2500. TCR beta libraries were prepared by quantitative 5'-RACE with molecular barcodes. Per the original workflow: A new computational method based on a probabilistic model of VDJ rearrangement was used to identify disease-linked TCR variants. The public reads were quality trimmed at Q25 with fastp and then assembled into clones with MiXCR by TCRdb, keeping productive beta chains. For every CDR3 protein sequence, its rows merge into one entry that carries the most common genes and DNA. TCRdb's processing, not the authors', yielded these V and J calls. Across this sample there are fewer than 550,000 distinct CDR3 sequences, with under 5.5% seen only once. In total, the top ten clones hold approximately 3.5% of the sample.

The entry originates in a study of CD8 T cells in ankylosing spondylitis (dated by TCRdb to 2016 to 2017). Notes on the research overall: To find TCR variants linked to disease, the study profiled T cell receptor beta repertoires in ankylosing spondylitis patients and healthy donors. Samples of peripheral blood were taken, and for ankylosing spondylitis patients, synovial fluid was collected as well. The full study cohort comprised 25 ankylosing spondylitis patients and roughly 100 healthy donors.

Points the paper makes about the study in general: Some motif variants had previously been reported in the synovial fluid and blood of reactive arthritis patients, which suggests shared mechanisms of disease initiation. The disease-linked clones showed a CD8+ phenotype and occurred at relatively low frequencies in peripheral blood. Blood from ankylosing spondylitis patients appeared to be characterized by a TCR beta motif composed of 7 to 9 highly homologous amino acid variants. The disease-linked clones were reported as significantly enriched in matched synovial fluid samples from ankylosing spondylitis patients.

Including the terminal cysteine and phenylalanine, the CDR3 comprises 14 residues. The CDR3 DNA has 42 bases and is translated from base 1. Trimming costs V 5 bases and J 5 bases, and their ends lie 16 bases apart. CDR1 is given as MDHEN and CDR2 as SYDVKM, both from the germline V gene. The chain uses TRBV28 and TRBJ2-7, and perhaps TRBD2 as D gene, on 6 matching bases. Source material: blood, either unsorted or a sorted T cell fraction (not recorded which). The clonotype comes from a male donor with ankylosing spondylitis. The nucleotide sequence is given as TGTGCCAGCAGTCTCCCACTTGGCGGGGACGAGCAGTACTTC. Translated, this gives CASSLPLGGDEQYF.